This T cell receptor (beta chain) was retrieved from a study of CD8 T cells in ankylosing spondylitis. TCRdb fed the 5' RACE reads into MiXCR, producing one record per CDR3 protein. There are over 150,000 distinct CDR3 sequences in the sample; about 18% occur only once, and roughly 4.5% lies in the top ten. V lost 0 bases and J 3 bases, leaving 13 bases between the germline ends. The CDR3 extends over 15 amino acids. Germline V lookup: CDR1 SGHRS, CDR2 YFSETQ. The chain uses TRBV5-1 and TRBJ2-7, with D perhaps matching TRBD2 (5 bases). The receptor was derived from a male donor aged 10 to 30 with ankylosing spondylitis or in good health (not recorded which). The sample comprised blood, either unsorted or a sorted T cell fraction (not recorded which). The CDR3 DNA reads TGCGCCAGCAGCTTGGCTAGCCTCGACGACTACGAGCAGTACTTC. Its translation: CASSLASLDDYEQYF.